These T cell receptor beta chains were read from a single sample in a study of cytotoxic CD8 clonotypes in ibrutinib-treated CLL. TCRdb keeps only in-frame clones here, not all; method: immunoSEQ multiplex PCR. In the table there are about 300,000 clones, roughly 71% of which are singletons. Sequenced material: PBMCs, taken after 36 months of ibrutinib treatment. All receptors derive from a human donor with chronic lymphocytic leukemia. CDR3s include the opening cysteine and the closing phenylalanine or tryptophan. Each record gives: clone size, D gene, J gene, V gene, CDR3 protein, CDR3 DNA. The D gene is left open where the match is weak. Where a row states a size, it is once, few, many or the class of an expanded clone; other rows omit it.

>-|TRBD1|TRBJ2-7|TRBV19
CASSTTLGQGKEQYF
TGTGCCAGTAGTACCACCCTGGGACAGGGCAAAGAGCAGTACTTC
>-|TRBD1|TRBJ2-7|TRBV4-1
CASSQVQGAGSYEQYF
TGCGCCAGCAGCCAAGTACAGGGGGCTGGGTCCTACGAGCAGTACTTC
>-|TRBD1|TRBJ2-6|TRBV19
CASSIGDRWHSGANVLTF
TGTGCCAGTAGTATAGGGGACAGATGGCACTCTGGGGCCAACGTCCTGACTTTC
>-|TRBD1|TRBJ1-2|TRBV5-4
CASSWDRKLYGYTF
TGTGCCAGCAGCTGGGACAGGAAACTCTATGGCTACACCTTC
>-|-|TRBJ1-1|TRBV20-1
CSARDGFAAFF
TGCAGTGCTAGAGATGGGTTCGCAGCTTTCTTT
>-|TRBD1|TRBJ1-5|TRBV28
CASDLGTGAGQPQHF
TGTGCCAGCGACCTCGGGACAGGGGCGGGTCAGCCCCAGCATTTT
>-|-|TRBJ1-1|TRBV27
CASSLFGGHTVPYTEAFF
TGTGCCAGCAGTTTATTCGGAGGGCATACAGTACCATACACTGAAGCTTTCTTT
>-|-|TRBJ2-5|TRBV6-5
CASSKTLQETQYF
TGTGCCAGCAGTAAGACACTCCAAGAGACCCAGTACTTC
>-|TRBD2|TRBJ2-5|TRBV4-1
CASSQASGRQETQYF
TGCGCCAGCAGCCAAGCTAGCGGGAGACAAGAGACCCAGTACTTC
>-|TRBD1|TRBJ1-2|TRBV28
CASSVRGGYGYTF
TGTGCCAGCAGTGTCAGGGGGGGCTATGGCTACACCTTC
>-|TRBD1|TRBJ2-7|TRBV9
CASSVGGTGAIYEQYF
TGTGCCAGCAGCGTAGGGGGGACAGGGGCCATCTACGAGCAGTACTTC
>-|-|TRBJ1-4|TRBV7-6
CASSPLGVTGHEKLFF
TGTGCCAGCAGCCCCCTTGGAGTCACAGGCCATGAAAAACTGTTTTTT
>-|TRBD1|TRBJ2-5|TRBV28
CATGPSGQGEETQYF
TGTGCCACGGGGCCCTCCGGACAGGGCGAAGAGACCCAGTACTTC
>-|-|TRBJ2-7|TRBV15
CATSRDSLYEQYF
TGTGCCACCAGCAGAGATTCTCTCTACGAGCAGTACTTC
>-|-|TRBJ2-5|TRBV9
CASSVPPKETQYF
TGTGCCAGCAGCGTCCCCCCCAAAGAGACCCAGTACTTC
>-|-|TRBJ1-2|TRBV7-8
CASSLAGGNYGYTF
TGTGCCAGCAGCTTAGCGGGGGGGAACTATGGCTACACCTTC
>-|TRBD1|TRBJ2-4|TRBV27
CASSPRTGGILPKNIQYF
TGTGCCAGCAGTCCCCGGACAGGGGGCATTCTACCCAAAAACATTCAGTACTTC
>-|-|TRBJ2-1|TRBV15
CATSSILEYYNEQFF
TGTGCCACCAGCAGTATACTAGAATACTACAATGAGCAGTTCTTC
>-|-|TRBJ1-2|TRBV6-5
CASSSTGPYSYGYTF
TGTGCCAGCAGTTCCACAGGGCCCTATTCCTATGGCTACACCTTC
>-|TRBD1|TRBJ1-5|TRBV28
CASSSATGYGQPQHF
TGTGCCAGCAGTTCCGCGACAGGGTATGGGCAGCCCCAGCATTTT
>-|-|TRBJ2-1|TRBV5-1
CASSTWTAYNEQFF
TGCGCCAGCAGCACCTGGACAGCTTACAATGAGCAGTTCTTC
>-|TRBD1|TRBJ1-4|TRBV25-1
CASSEPPGQGTTNEKLFF
TGTGCCAGCAGTGAACCGCCGGGACAGGGGACCACTAATGAAAAACTGTTTTTT
>-|-|TRBJ1-3|TRBV15
CATGDHISGNTIYF
TGTGCCACAGGGGACCATATCTCTGGAAACACCATATATTTT
>-|TRBD1|TRBJ2-2|TRBV7-2
CASSVGTGLSGELFF
TGTGCCAGCAGCGTTGGGACAGGGTTGTCCGGGGAGCTGTTTTTT
>-|-|TRBJ2-5|TRBV25-1
CASSEVGALQETQYF
TGTGCCAGCAGTGAAGTGGGGGCCCTCCAAGAGACCCAGTACTTC
>-|-|TRBJ1-3|TRBV5-6
CASSFGRSGNTIYF
TGTGCCAGCAGCTTCGGTCGGTCTGGAAACACCATATATTTT
>-|-|TRBJ2-7|TRBV5-4
CASSFRLIGDEQYF
TGTGCCAGCAGCTTTAGACTAATTGGGGACGAGCAGTACTTC
>-|TRBD1|TRBJ1-5|TRBV11-3
CASSLRRDRAIKQPQHF
TGTGCCAGCAGCCTACGCCGGGACAGGGCCATCAAGCAGCCCCAGCATTTT
>-|-|TRBJ2-7|TRBV6-7
CASSNDRALSYEQYF
TGTGCCAGCAGTAATGACAGAGCCCTATCCTACGAGCAGTACTTC
>-|TRBD2|TRBJ2-1|TRBV27
CASSLRSTGGVYNEQFF
TGTGCCAGCAGTTTAAGGTCGACGGGAGGGGTTTACAATGAGCAGTTCTTC
>-|TRBD2|TRBJ2-2|TRBV10-3
CATGGGGPFGELFF
TGTGCCACCGGCGGGGGAGGTCCGTTCGGGGAGCTGTTTTTT
>-|-|TRBJ2-7|TRBV5-1
CASSPSLGGTAKEQYF
TGCGCCAGCAGCCCATCATTAGGAGGGACGGCTAAGGAGCAGTACTTC
>-|-|TRBJ1-5|TRBV27
CASRPRGAAQPQHF
TGTGCCAGCAGACCCCGCGGGGCGGCTCAGCCCCAGCATTTT
>-|TRBD1|TRBJ2-7|TRBV15
CATSTDRGHLYEQYF
TGTGCCACCAGCACGGACAGGGGGCATCTCTACGAGCAGTACTTC
>-|-|TRBJ1-6|TRBV5-1
CASSRQDNSPLHF
TGCGCCAGCTCTCGACAAGATAATTCACCCCTCCACTTT
>-|TRBD2|TRBJ2-7|TRBV4-2
CASRSGSKKYEQYF
TGTGCCAGCAGGAGCGGGAGTAAGAAGTACGAGCAGTACTTC
>-|-|TRBJ2-1|TRBV19
CASSSTGNNEQFF
TGTGCCAGTAGTTCAACAGGGAACAATGAGCAGTTCTTC
>-|-|TRBJ2-5|TRBV13
CASSLDRISETQYF
TGTGCCAGCAGCCTGGACAGAATCTCAGAGACCCAGTACTTC
>-|-|TRBJ2-7|TRBV5-1
CASSLGGGGAIDEQYF
TGCGCCAGCAGCTTGGGCGGCGGAGGGGCCATTGACGAGCAGTACTTC
>few|TRBD2|TRBJ2-7|TRBV9
CASSVEGLWGGEQYF
TGTGCCAGCAGCGTAGAGGGTCTGTGGGGGGGCGAGCAGTACTTC
>-|TRBD2|TRBJ2-2|TRBV5-1
CASSLLAGGPAGELFF
TGCGCCAGCAGCTTACTAGCGGGAGGGCCGGCCGGGGAGCTGTTTTTT
>few|-|TRBJ2-7|TRBV5-1
CASSLYTDSEQYF
TGCGCCAGCAGCTTATACACGGATTCCGAGCAGTACTTC
>-|-|TRBJ2-5|TRBV2
CASSPQGGQLETQYF
TGTGCCAGCAGTCCTCAGGGGGGACAGTTGGAGACCCAGTACTTC
>-|-|TRBJ2-3|TRBV7-3
CASSLGGRGTDTQYF
TGTGCCAGCAGCTTAGGTGGCAGGGGCACAGATACGCAGTATTTT
>once|TRBD1|TRBJ2-4|TRBV29-1
CSVSDRAKNIQYF
TGCAGCGTTTCGGACAGGGCCAAAAACATTCAGTACTTC
>-|-|TRBJ1-4|TRBV28
CASRGDTEKLFF
TGTGCCAGCAGGGGGGACACTGAAAAACTGTTTTTT
>-|-|TRBJ1-2|TRBV4-3
CASSQDILGFAGRGYTF
TGCGCCAGCAGCCAAGATATTCTGGGATTCGCTGGTCGTGGCTACACCTTC
>-|-|TRBJ1-2|TRBV6-6
CASSRQVNYGYTF
TGTGCCAGCAGTAGACAGGTTAACTATGGCTACACCTTC
>-|-|TRBJ2-6|TRBV7-8
CASSLVDRRSGANVLTF
TGTGCCAGCAGCTTAGTAGATAGACGCTCTGGGGCCAACGTCCTGACTTTC
>few|-|TRBJ2-7|TRBV29-1
CSVQLRAMKNEQYF
TGCAGCGTACAACTCAGGGCAATGAAGAACGAGCAGTACTTC
>-|-|TRBJ2-7|TRBV18
CASSLGPPSYEQYF
TGTGCCAGCTCACTCGGCCCTCCCTCCTACGAGCAGTACTTC
>-|TRBD1|TRBJ1-2|TRBV19
CASSIGRTGTRGYTF
TGTGCCAGTAGTATAGGTCGGACAGGTACTCGAGGCTACACCTTC
>-|TRBD1|TRBJ2-5|TRBV9
CASSVSTGAQETQYF
TGTGCCAGCAGCGTCTCCACAGGGGCCCAAGAGACCCAGTACTTC
>-|TRBD1|TRBJ1-4|TRBV23-1
CASSQSWGPQGGEKLFF
TGCGCCAGCAGTCAATCCTGGGGGCCCCAGGGGGGTGAAAAACTGTTTTTT
>few|TRBD1|TRBJ2-5|TRBV7-3
CASSLGQGAQETQYF
TGTGCCAGCAGCCTGGGACAGGGGGCCCAAGAGACCCAGTACTTC